This T cell receptor (beta chain) was recorded in a study of beta chain features in type 1 diabetes. It was via CD45RO/CCR7/CD25/CD127/CD95/CD27 that CD4+ naive, central memory, regulatory and stem cell-like memory cells were sorted. The CDR3 consists of 13 residues. With 3 bases removed from V and 3 bases from J, the gap between germline ends came to 9 bases. Germline V gene data show CDR1 as SQVTM and CDR2 as ANQGSEA. Study findings and constraints: When Type 1 diabetes patients were examined, their TCRB CDR3s proved moderately but significantly shorter in all four CD4+ subsets.

Reverse transcription of all isolated RNA meant that expressed TCRB transcripts were sequenced. Sequencing used immunoSEQ multiplex PCR; TCRdb keeps in-frame clones, though not all of them. The data hold about 660,000 clones, with over 12% observed a single time. Points on this clone: Its target is unknown.

Sequencing was done on a sample of naive CD4+ T cells from blood. This rearrangement joins TRBV29-1 to TRBJ1-5, with D unresolved. The TCR originated in a man aged 18-30 years with type 1 diabetes. The CDR3 spells CSVEIGNNQPQHF. DNA for the CDR3: TGCAGCGTTGAGATAGGAAACAATCAGCCCCAGCATTTT.